Sequencing of this T cell receptor beta chain was carried out in a study of response to subunit inactivated influenza vaccine. Study findings and constraints: The authors suggested that few new T cells are recruited per seasonal influenza vaccination.

As concerns this clonotype: What it binds is not known.

TCRdb itself ran the RT-PCR reads through MiXCR, one entry per CDR3 protein. The top ten clones hold 10% of a sample with about 800,000 distinct CDR3 sequences, around 20% of them seen once. The V gene end was trimmed by 2 bases and the J gene end by 7 bases; junction bases not matched to a gene: 3. Germline V gene data show CDR1 as MNHEY and CDR2 as SMNVEV (reference sequence). This CDR3 has 14 amino acids. The chain combines TRBV27 with TRBJ2-2; TRBD2 matches 8 bases. Sample: PBMCs from blood, taken 5 days after vaccination. The receptor was isolated from a man between 50 and 59 years old who received an inactivated influenza vaccine. The CDR3 coding sequence is TGTGCCAGCAGTTTACTAGCGGGTATCGGGGAGCTGTTTTTT. It encodes CASSLLAGIGELFF.